This T cell receptor (beta chain) was sequenced during a study of blood T cell repertoires in COVID-19 (TCRdb year 2020). With regard to the full study: Samples from collaborators originated in the United States, Italy and Spain and spanned both the acute and convalescent phases of COVID-19. The material from the prospective study consisted of cDNA or gDNA derived from T cells, B-cell-depleted T cells, or PBMCs. Deeply sampled blood TCRbeta repertoires from subjects exposed to, actively infected with, or recovered from COVID-19 were included in the dataset. The repertoires were released in a freely available public database meant as a resource for research on the immune response to SARS-CoV-2. Samples came from the ongoing ImmuneRACE study (first 160 participants) plus 1,254 subjects from 6 global collaborators. A de-identified subject ID, COVID-19 status, age in years and sex were almost always included in the sample metadata. Where available, HLA class I and class II types were taken from metadata supplied by the sample provider and were not determined by assay-based typing.

The immunoSEQ Assay, a bias-controlled multiplex PCR, was used to amplify TCRbeta CDR3 regions from genomic DNA. Per the original workflow: The number of nucleated cells in each sample was estimated by amplification of reference gene primers within the assay. Sequence reads were collapsed and filtered to measure the absolute abundance of every unique TCRbeta CDR3 rearrangement. Productive Simpson clonality was computed per sample as the square root of Simpson's diversity index over productive rearrangements. The immuneACCESS repertoire file appears here via TCRdb, limited to in-frame rearrangements. These files lack a portion of the clones; in checked studies, under half of the deficit traces to unresolved V genes, and the cause of the others is not known. V and J calls and clone size follow that table, whereas D and trimming were derived from the DNA. The sample records approximately 89,000 clones, roughly nine tenths of which are singletons. The ten largest account for 4.5% of the sample.

Overall study results and their limits: How much clinical and demographic metadata was included differed by source and by participant, and the metadata was provided uncurated.

The CDR3 covers 16 residues, taking in both the cysteine and the phenylalanine. Left in the record is the CDR3 DNA by itself, 48 bases read in frame from the first base. On this clone itself: Its antigen has not been determined. The record has no base qualities; no much larger clone is one base away.

Collaborating institutions collected whole blood in K2EDTA tubes following their own protocols. For TCRbeta analysis, collaborator samples were shipped as frozen whole blood, as isolated PBMCs, or as DNA extracted from either sample type. Sequenced input: peripheral blood. This receptor was obtained from a man aged 70-80 years with acute or convalescent COVID-19. In this chain, TRBV21-1 is recombined with TRBJ1-6. TRBV21-1 is termed a pseudogene. The DNA reads TGTGCCAGCAGCAAGACCCCAAGAGGGGAGGGGTCACCCCTCCACTTT. The encoded protein is CASSKTPRGEGSPLHF.